The 24 T cell receptor beta chains below come from one sample, sequenced in a study of shared clonotypes between healthy human individuals. Using immunoSEQ multiplex PCR, the repertoire was profiled, and TCRdb retains in-frame clones only, with some absent. The sample yields some 2 million clones, 85% to 95% seen once. Naive CD8 isolation took CD45RO-negative cells positively selected for CCR7 and excluded terminally differentiated effector memory CD45RA+ cells. Sequencing was done on a sample of naive CD8+ T cells sorted from blood. The receptors originated from a man aged 18 to 30 in good health.

Regarding this clone: One end of the junction varies from germline; a read error may be responsible. V and J are TRBV7-7 and TRBJ2-2; D might be TRBD1 (6 bases). CDR3 length: 14 amino acids. The germline V gene has CDR1 SSHAT and CDR2 FNYEAQ (reference sequence). The CDR3 nucleotides read TGTGCTAGCAGCCCTGGACAGTACACCGGGGAGCTGTTTTTT. It yields the protein CASSPGQYTGELFF.

This clone was counted between two and nine times. The chain has TRBV27 and TRBJ1-5; D remains ambiguous. Per the germline V gene, CDR1 is MNHEY and CDR2 is SMNVEV (reference sequence). V lost 5 bases to trimming and J lost 3 bases, with 5 bases between them. There are 12 residues in the CDR3. The CDR3 spells CASSEYNQPQHF. The CDR3 coding sequence is TGTGCCAGCAGTGAATACAATCAGCCCCAGCATTTT.

This chain uses TRBV11-2 with TRBJ1-6; 7 nucleotides line up with TRBD1. This CDR3 spans 17 amino acids. Germline V CDR1 and CDR2: SGHAT, FQNNGV. Trimming cost V 0 bases and J 7 bases; bases outside gene matches: 9. CDR3 DNA: TGTGCCAGCAGCTTAGATGAAGGGGACAGCTTAAATTCACCCCTCCACTTT. This sequence encodes CASSLDEGDSLNSPLHF.

The chain combines TRBV30 with TRBJ1-1, with unresolved D. Trimming removed 5 bases from V and 4 bases from J, with 11 bases in between. This CDR3 comprises 12 residues. Germline V gives CDR1 GTSNPN, CDR2 SVGIG (reference sequence). CDR3 sequence (DNA): TGTGCCTGGCCCCCCGGGATCACTGAAGCTTTCTTT. Translating it yields CAWPPGITEAFF.

This clone was counted once. This chain connects TRBV11-2 to TRBJ1-1; 8 nucleotides agree with TRBD1. Germline CDR1 reads SGHAT; CDR2 reads FQNNGV. After removal of 7 bases from V and 4 bases from J, the junction contained 11 bases not matched to a gene. This CDR3 spans 15 amino acids. CDR3 protein: CASTLGQGAFTEAFF. As DNA, the CDR3 is TGTGCCAGCACCCTGGGCCAGGGGGCCTTCACTGAAGCTTTCTTT.

V and J are TRBV4-1 and TRBJ1-1; D is undetermined. The CDR3 has 15 amino acids. Germline V gene lookup returns CDR1 MGHRA and CDR2 YSYEKL. The ends were cut back, 2 bases at V and 5 bases at J, with 15 bases in the middle. The CDR3 loop reads CASSQLGDLWTEAFF. The CDR3 DNA reads TGCGCCAGCAGCCAACTCGGGGATTTGTGGACTGAAGCTTTCTTT.

The gene calls are TRBV13 and TRBJ2-1, with 9 bases lining up with TRBD1. The J segment lost 8 bases and the V segment lost 3 bases, leaving 8 bases of the junction unmatched. The germline V gene has CDR1 PRHDT and CDR2 FYEKMQ (reference sequence). This CDR3 is 15 amino acids long. CDR3 in amino acids: CASSFGGTGWYEQFF. CDR3 bases: TGTGCCAGCAGCTTTGGTGGGACAGGGTGGTATGAGCAGTTCTTC.

The chain employs TRBV5-1 and TRBJ2-7, with D uncertain. The germline CDR1 and CDR2 sequences are SGHRS and YFSETQ. V gave up 1 base and J gave up 3 bases, with 8 bases separating them. The length of the CDR3 is 13 residues. The CDR3 DNA reads as TGCGCCAGCAGCTTGACCACCCTCTACGAGCAGTACTTC. Translating gives CASSLTTLYEQYF.

This clone came up once. Other DNA sequences of this sample code for an identical CDR3. The rearrangement links TRBV27 to TRBJ2-7, with 9 bases lining up with TRBD2. From germline, CDR1 is MNHEY and CDR2 SMNVEV (reference sequence). Unmatched junction bases numbered 6, after V lost 0 bases and J lost 3 bases. The CDR3 consists of 16 residues. The CDR3 sequence is CASSLSGLAGLYEQYF. The CDR3 DNA sequence: TGTGCCAGCAGTTTATCCGGCCTAGCGGGACTCTACGAGCAGTACTTC.

The chain combines TRBV10-2 with TRBJ2-7, with 7 bases lining up with TRBD1. After removal of 3 bases from V and 0 bases from J, the junction contained 8 bases not matched to a gene. The CDR3 contains 16 residues. CDR1 and CDR2 from the germline V gene are WSHSY and SAAADI. DNA for the CDR3: TGCGCCAGCAGTGATTTCAGGGGGATCTCCTCCTACGAGCAGTACTTC. This sequence encodes CASSDFRGISSYEQYF.

The V gene is TRBV6-6, the J gene TRBJ2-2, with D tentatively TRBD1 or TRBD2 (5 bases each). The V end lost 0 bases, the J end lost 5 bases, and 10 bases lay between the germline ends. The CDR3 is made up of 15 amino acids. Germline-derived CDR1 and CDR2 are MNHNY and SVGAGI (reference sequence). The CDR3 nucleotides read TGTGCCAGCAGTTACTCCCTAGAGGGGACCGGGGAGCTGTTTTTT. Translated: CASSYSLEGTGELFF.

A note on this clone: Other DNA variants within this sample encode the same CDR3. CDR3 sequence (DNA): TGTGCCAGCAGTCTCTCTAGCGCCAATGAGCAGTTCTTC. Translation: CASSLSSANEQFF. This chain connects TRBV27 to TRBJ2-1; tentatively, D is TRBD2 (6 bases). The CDR3 length is 13 residues. Germline V gives CDR1 MNHEY, CDR2 SMNVEV (reference sequence). Deletions cut 5 bases from V and 6 bases from J, with 11 bases between.

The chain uses TRBV7-6 and TRBJ2-1; 9 nucleotides line up with TRBD1. The CDR3 consists of 16 residues. Losses at the gene ends were 0 bases for V and 3 bases for J; bases not matched to a gene: 3. Germline V gene lookup returns CDR1 SGHVS and CDR2 FNYEAQ. The CDR3 coding sequence is TGTGCCAGCAGCTTAGCCGCGACAGGGGGCTACAATGAGCAGTTCTTC. Translating it yields CASSLAATGGYNEQFF.

The chain combines TRBV6-5 with TRBJ2-7; D call uncertain. This CDR3 has 15 amino acids. CDR1 and CDR2 from the germline V gene are MNHEY and SVGAGI. Deletions cut 5 bases from V and 5 bases from J, with 19 bases between. CDR3 coding DNA: TGTGCCAGCAGTACGCCTCGTGCTGGTCTGAACGAGCAGTACTTC. Translation gives CASSTPRAGLNEQYF.

The chain carries TRBV7-9 and TRBJ1-2; a weak D match, TRBD1 (5 bases). This CDR3 region has 13 residues. V was cut by 3 bases and J by 6 bases, with 11 bases left in between. CDR1 is SEHNR, CDR2 FQNEAQ, per germline (reference sequence). CDR3 DNA sequence: TGTGCCAGCAGCTTGGTCGGACACCATGGCTACACCTTC. It is translated as CASSLVGHHGYTF.

The V and J genes are TRBV19 and TRBJ1-5; no firm D call. The CDR3 contains 15 residues. The V gene's germline CDR1 is LNHDA and CDR2 SQIVND (reference sequence). Trimming took 3 bases from V and 4 from J, leaving 13 bases between them. Written as DNA, the CDR3 is TGTGCCAGTAGTATGTCAGGAGTTGGTAATCAGCCCCAGCATTTT. This sequence encodes CASSMSGVGNQPQHF. Full variable domain (rest looked up from reference TRBV19 and TRBJ1-5): DGGITQSPKYLFRKEGQNVTLSCEQNLNHDAMYWYRQDPGQGLRLIYYSQIVNDFQKGDIAEGYSVSREKKESFPLTVTSAQKNPTAFYLCASSMSGVGNQPQHFGDGTRLSIL.

Only one count was recorded for this clone. The chain combines TRBV4-3 with TRBJ2-5; 7 nucleotides agree with TRBD2. V lost 4 bases, J lost 2 bases, and 7 bases stayed unmatched. Germline CDR1 and CDR2: LGHNA and YSLEER. The CDR3 loop spans 15 amino acids. CDR3 sequence reads: CASSPRGGGQETQYF. The DNA of the CDR3 is TGCGCCAGCAGCCCGAGGGGCGGGGGTCAAGAGACCCAGTACTTC.

The V call is TRBV9, the J call TRBJ2-7; D may be TRBD2 (7 bases). The CDR3 consists of 15 residues. Trimming took off 2 bases at V and 6 bases at J, with 18 bases between the two ends. The germline V gene has CDR1 SGDLS and CDR2 YYNGEE. CDR3 region: CASSVGRGGPSEQYF. As DNA, the CDR3 is TGTGCCAGCAGCGTTGGGAGGGGGGGACCGAGCGAGCAGTACTTC.

In the case of this clone: The same CDR3 is also encoded by other DNA sequences in this sample. The rearrangement links TRBV7-9 to TRBJ2-7; 8 bases agree with TRBD1. CDR1 and CDR2 (germline): SEHNR, FQNEAQ (reference sequence). The CDR3 is made up of 13 amino acids. V lost 1 base, J lost 6 bases, and 2 bases stayed unmatched. CDR3 DNA sequence: TGTGCCAGCAGCTTAGGGACAGGGAGCGAGCAGTACTTC. Translated: CASSLGTGSEQYF.

This clone was seen once. The chain carries TRBV7-9 and TRBJ1-6, with D unresolved. CDR1 SEHNR and CDR2 FQNEAQ come from the germline V gene (reference sequence). The CDR3 length is 12 residues. The germline V and J ends were trimmed by 1 base and 14 bases, with 9 bases remaining between them. CDR3 loop: CASSLGQESLHF. The CDR3 DNA follows: TGTGCCAGCAGCTTAGGTCAAGAGTCCCTCCACTTT. The complete variable domain, with remaining parts taken from reference TRBV7-9 and TRBJ1-6, reads DTGVSQNPRHKITKRGQNVTFRCDPISEHNRLYWYRQTLGQGPEFLTYFQNEAQLEKSRLLSDRFSAERPKGSFSTLEIQRTEQGDSAMYLCASSLGQESLHFGNGTRLTVT.

CDR3 loop: CASSLDGGLYNEQFF. The DNA of the CDR3 is TGTGCCAGCAGCTTAGACGGGGGTCTCTACAATGAGCAGTTCTTC. J is TRBJ2-1 and V is TRBV11-3; D possibly corresponds to TRBD2 (6 bases). Trimming took off 0 bases at V and 3 bases at J, with 9 bases between the two ends. The CDR3 consists of 15 residues. The V gene's germline CDR1 is SGHNT and CDR2 YENEEA.

This chain joins TRBV4-3 and TRBJ2-5; TRBD1 matches at 7 bases. The CDR3 contains 16 residues. CDR1 LGHNA and CDR2 YSLEER come from the germline V gene. V lost 2 bases and J lost 4; bases outside the gene matches: 10. The CDR3 loop is CASSQSDGDRGETQYF. The CDR3, as DNA: TGCGCCAGCAGCCAATCAGACGGGGACAGAGGAGAGACCCAGTACTTC.

The chain uses TRBV28 and TRBJ2-7, with 16 bases that match TRBD2. Germline trimming cut 6 bases from V and 2 bases from J; bases unmatched to any gene: 10. The CDR3 is 18 residues long. Germline V gives CDR1 MDHEN, CDR2 SYDVKM. The CDR3 protein is CASRTPGLAGGRAYEQYF. CDR3 DNA sequence: TGTGCCAGCAGAACCCCGGGACTAGCGGGGGGGCGGGCCTACGAGCAGTACTTC.

V gene TRBV6-5 combines with J gene TRBJ2-7; a weak D match, TRBD2 (6 bases). CDR1 and CDR2 from the germline V gene are MNHEY and SVGAGI. V was cut by 5 bases and J by 2 bases, with 13 bases left in between. The CDR3 sequence is 14 residues long. DNA for the CDR3: TGTGCCAGCAGTCCGAGGGACTCACCCTACGAGCAGTACTTC. Its translation: CASSPRDSPYEQYF.